These T cell receptor beta chains were read from a single sample in a study of blood T cell repertoires in COVID-19. Clones were read by immunoSEQ multiplex PCR, and TCRdb kept only the in-frame ones, dropping some. The sample contains about 67,000 clones, approximately 87% of which appear only once. Material for sequencing was peripheral blood. These receptors originate from a man in his forties or fifties with active COVID-19. Each CDR3 is given without its conserved first and last residue. The order of the fields is V gene, clone size, J gene, CDR3 protein. Size is omitted from some rows. Given values are once, few, many or a class for expanded clones.

V gene: TRBV7-9; clone size: .; J gene: TRBJ2-7; CDR3 protein: ASSLLHSSYEQY
V gene: TRBV15; clone size: .; J gene: TRBJ2-1; CDR3 protein: ATQRPAREGNEQF
V gene: TRBV5-8; clone size: .; J gene: TRBJ1-2; CDR3 protein: ASSLQTGYYGYT
V gene: TRBV18; clone size: once; J gene: TRBJ2-7; CDR3 protein: ASSPRAGGGSDEQY
V gene: TRBV7-9; clone size: .; J gene: TRBJ2-3; CDR3 protein: ASSGQGSTDTQY
V gene: TRBV5-1; clone size: .; J gene: TRBJ1-4; CDR3 protein: ASSTGQGTLEKLF
V gene: TRBV7-2; clone size: .; J gene: TRBJ2-5; CDR3 protein: ASSRSGRKETQY
V gene: TRBV7-2; clone size: .; J gene: TRBJ2-4; CDR3 protein: ASSLDRVGKNIQY
V gene: TRBV28; clone size: .; J gene: TRBJ2-1; CDR3 protein: ASRTSRPNNEQF
V gene: TRBV12-3/TRBV12-4; clone size: .; J gene: TRBJ1-1; CDR3 protein: ASSLPGEAF
V gene: TRBV5-1; clone size: .; J gene: TRBJ2-1; CDR3 protein: ASGGTSGSGSEQF
V gene: TRBV2; clone size: .; J gene: TRBJ1-6; CDR3 protein: ASQLSRDRGSPLH
V gene: TRBV5-5; clone size: .; J gene: TRBJ1-2; CDR3 protein: ASSLSGQGVSNYGYT
V gene: TRBV11-2; clone size: .; J gene: TRBJ2-1; CDR3 protein: ASSNRDSSYNEQF
V gene: TRBV4-2; clone size: .; J gene: TRBJ2-2; CDR3 protein: ASSQNPSGLAGGTGELF
V gene: TRBV7-3; clone size: once; J gene: TRBJ2-3; CDR3 protein: ASSLTTSTDTQY
V gene: TRBV5-8; clone size: once; J gene: TRBJ2-1; CDR3 protein: ASSLSGRYGEQF
V gene: TRBV25-1; clone size: .; J gene: TRBJ2-1; CDR3 protein: ASSDTDRVHGNGNEQF
V gene: TRBV10-3; clone size: .; J gene: TRBJ1-1; CDR3 protein: AISETGTYTEAF
V gene: TRBV7-2; clone size: .; J gene: TRBJ2-1; CDR3 protein: ASSQGAAILGLQF
V gene: TRBV6-6; clone size: .; J gene: TRBJ2-3; CDR3 protein: ASRTEAADTQY
V gene: TRBV14; clone size: .; J gene: TRBJ2-7; CDR3 protein: ASSQMRQSPTYEQY
V gene: TRBV5-5; clone size: .; J gene: TRBJ2-7; CDR3 protein: ASSLDLRGNREQY
V gene: TRBV28; clone size: .; J gene: TRBJ1-2; CDR3 protein: ASSLKGNYGYT
V gene: TRBV3-1/TRBV3-2; clone size: .; J gene: TRBJ2-1; CDR3 protein: ASSQQLAGEQF
V gene: TRBV28; clone size: .; J gene: TRBJ1-4; CDR3 protein: ASSFTGGEHEKLF
V gene: TRBV4-2; clone size: .; J gene: TRBJ2-1; CDR3 protein: ASSQELLLKSYNEQF
V gene: TRBV6-5; clone size: .; J gene: TRBJ1-2; CDR3 protein: ASIPSGGFNYGYT
V gene: TRBV2; clone size: .; J gene: TRBJ1-5; CDR3 protein: ASSSGQGGNQPQH
V gene: TRBV19; clone size: .; J gene: TRBJ1-3; CDR3 protein: ASSLFRGTGNTIY
V gene: TRBV5-4; clone size: .; J gene: TRBJ2-5; CDR3 protein: ASSFGGTSQTQY
V gene: TRBV19; clone size: .; J gene: TRBJ2-1; CDR3 protein: ASSIAWRSSYNEQF
V gene: TRBV7-9; clone size: .; J gene: TRBJ2-6; CDR3 protein: ASSRTGPISGANVLT
V gene: TRBV6-4; clone size: .; J gene: TRBJ1-2; CDR3 protein: ASRANRPQTGDYGYT
V gene: TRBV28; clone size: once; J gene: TRBJ1-2; CDR3 protein: ASVTSRATGALSGYT
V gene: TRBV2; clone size: few; J gene: TRBJ1-5; CDR3 protein: ASSGMGAQPQH
V gene: TRBV7-9; clone size: .; J gene: TRBJ1-1; CDR3 protein: ASSLAVGGNTEAF
V gene: TRBV28; clone size: .; J gene: TRBJ2-7; CDR3 protein: ASSLSGQGAHEQY
V gene: TRBV4-3; clone size: .; J gene: TRBJ2-1; CDR3 protein: ASSQETRNEQF
V gene: TRBV11-2; clone size: .; J gene: TRBJ2-1; CDR3 protein: ASSLDSAYNEQF
V gene: TRBV28; clone size: once; J gene: TRBJ2-1; CDR3 protein: ASRETGSPNEQF
V gene: TRBV4-2; clone size: .; J gene: TRBJ2-1; CDR3 protein: ASSQDKAVYNEQF
V gene: TRBV19; clone size: .; J gene: TRBJ2-7; CDR3 protein: ASSPRPGTGGLNQY
V gene: TRBV5-1; clone size: .; J gene: TRBJ2-3; CDR3 protein: ASSGGQGVVDTQY
V gene: TRBV28; clone size: .; J gene: TRBJ1-5; CDR3 protein: ASSFLGKRASGQPQH
V gene: TRBV4-1; clone size: .; J gene: TRBJ1-3; CDR3 protein: ASSQDGTGYSGNTIY
V gene: TRBV3-1/TRBV3-2; clone size: once; J gene: TRBJ2-1; CDR3 protein: ASSRTGIQNEQF
V gene: TRBV7-3; clone size: .; J gene: TRBJ2-2; CDR3 protein: ASSRGGAGVTGELF
V gene: TRBV24-1; clone size: .; J gene: TRBJ2-1; CDR3 protein: ATSGKRVGHYKGSSYNEQF
V gene: TRBV6-6; clone size: .; J gene: TRBJ2-7; CDR3 protein: ASSYSVLAYEQY
V gene: TRBV2; clone size: .; J gene: TRBJ1-4; CDR3 protein: ASSLDVTNNEKLF
V gene: TRBV10-1; clone size: .; J gene: TRBJ1-1; CDR3 protein: ASSRAGETEAF
V gene: TRBV12-3/TRBV12-4; clone size: .; J gene: TRBJ1-2; CDR3 protein: ASSFSFGGYT
V gene: TRBV5-1; clone size: .; J gene: TRBJ2-2; CDR3 protein: ASSLDSGRGTGELF
V gene: TRBV11-2; clone size: .; J gene: TRBJ2-2; CDR3 protein: ASSLGLRGELF
V gene: TRBV9; clone size: .; J gene: TRBJ2-7; CDR3 protein: ASKMGQGAGEQY
V gene: TRBV7-3; clone size: .; J gene: TRBJ2-1; CDR3 protein: ASSSTSGNEQF